The rows below give T cell receptor beta chains drawn from one sample of a study of graft-versus-host responses after intestinal transplantation. These receptors have no known antigen. Only in-frame clones appear in the TCRdb table, and some are missing; sequencing was by immunoSEQ multiplex PCR. The sample lists about 88,000 clones, roughly 90% occurring once. This sample comprised unstimulated CD4+ T cells sorted from spleen or lymph node cells, obtained before intestinal transplant. The origin of the receptors is a human donor who received an intestinal transplant. Both conserved end residues are part of each CDR3. Fields, in order: clone size, D gene, V gene, J gene, CDR3 DNA, CDR3 protein. The D gene is left open where the match is weak. Where a row states a size, it is once, few, many or the class of an expanded clone; other rows omit it.

clone size: .
D gene: .
V gene: TRBV15
J gene: TRBJ1-5
CDR3 DNA: TGTGCCACCAGTGGACAGTTCAATCAGCCCCAGCATTTT
CDR3 protein: CATSGQFNQPQHF

clone size: .
D gene: TRBD1
V gene: TRBV11-2
J gene: TRBJ2-3
CDR3 DNA: TGTGCCAGCAGCCCGGGGACAGGCACAGATACGCAGTATTTT
CDR3 protein: CASSPGTGTDTQYF

clone size: .
D gene: .
V gene: TRBV5-1
J gene: TRBJ2-5
CDR3 DNA: TGCGCCAGCAGCTCCGGGGCCGCCGGGGGTGAGACCCAGTACTTC
CDR3 protein: CASSSGAAGGETQYF

clone size: .
D gene: .
V gene: TRBV5-4
J gene: TRBJ1-3
CDR3 DNA: TGTGCCAGCAGCTTGTGGGGAGCCGGAAACACCATATATTTT
CDR3 protein: CASSLWGAGNTIYF

clone size: .
D gene: .
V gene: TRBV6-6
J gene: TRBJ2-7
CDR3 DNA: TGTGCCAGCAGTTACCGCCCCGCGGGCGGGGCCTACGAGCAGTACTTC
CDR3 protein: CASSYRPAGGAYEQYF

clone size: .
D gene: .
V gene: TRBV6-5
J gene: TRBJ2-2
CDR3 DNA: TGTGCCAGCAGTTACGAGGGCCCGAAAGCCGGGGAGCTGTTTTTT
CDR3 protein: CASSYEGPKAGELFF

clone size: .
D gene: TRBD1
V gene: TRBV12-5
J gene: TRBJ1-4
CDR3 DNA: TGTGCTAGTGGTCCCGGGACAGCTGAAAAACTGTTTTTT
CDR3 protein: CASGPGTAEKLFF

clone size: once
D gene: .
V gene: TRBV2
J gene: TRBJ1-2
CDR3 DNA: TGTGCCATCTCGGGGTTTTCTAACTATGGCTACACCTTC
CDR3 protein: CAISGFSNYGYTF

clone size: once
D gene: .
V gene: TRBV12-5
J gene: TRBJ1-5
CDR3 DNA: TGTGCTAGTGGTTTGGTACGGGGACTCGGGAATCAGCCCCAGCATTTT
CDR3 protein: CASGLVRGLGNQPQHF

clone size: .
D gene: .
V gene: TRBV5-1
J gene: TRBJ1-6
CDR3 DNA: TGCGCCAGCAGCTTTAATGACAAACGCTATAATTCACCCCTCCACTTT
CDR3 protein: CASSFNDKRYNSPLHF

clone size: .
D gene: .
V gene: TRBV9
J gene: TRBJ2-2
CDR3 DNA: TGTGCCAGCAGCTCCCCCTCCAGGACAGCCACCCTCGGCACCGGGGAGCTGTTTTTT
CDR3 protein: CASSSPSRTATLGTGELFF

clone size: .
D gene: TRBD2
V gene: TRBV29-1
J gene: TRBJ2-1
CDR3 DNA: TGCAGCCTTGGGACCAGCGGGGGGGTCGGTGAGCAGTTCTTC
CDR3 protein: CSLGTSGGVGEQFF

clone size: .
D gene: TRBD1
V gene: TRBV4-2
J gene: TRBJ1-1
CDR3 DNA: TGTGCCACGCAGACGACAGGGTTGGGGAACACTGAAGCTTTCTTT
CDR3 protein: CATQTTGLGNTEAFF

clone size: .
D gene: .
V gene: TRBV11-2
J gene: TRBJ1-1
CDR3 DNA: TGTGCCAGCAGCTTATCTACAGGTTGGACTGAAGCTTTCTTT
CDR3 protein: CASSLSTGWTEAFF

clone size: .
D gene: .
V gene: TRBV6-5
J gene: TRBJ1-1
CDR3 DNA: TGTGCCAGCAGTTACTCGTTAGGAGGGGCCACTGAAGCTTTCTTT
CDR3 protein: CASSYSLGGATEAFF

clone size: .
D gene: .
V gene: TRBV7-3
J gene: TRBJ2-2
CDR3 DNA: TGTGCCAGCAGCGCGTCGGGGGTCGGCACCGGGGAGCTGTTTTTT
CDR3 protein: CASSASGVGTGELFF

clone size: .
D gene: TRBD2
V gene: TRBV10-2
J gene: TRBJ2-3
CDR3 DNA: TGCGCCAGCAGGATACTCGCGGGGGACACAGATACGCAGTATTTT
CDR3 protein: CASRILAGDTDTQYF

clone size: .
D gene: .
V gene: TRBV11-2
J gene: TRBJ2-3
CDR3 DNA: TGTGCCAGCAGCGCGGGGCACTGGGATACGCAGTATTTT
CDR3 protein: CASSAGHWDTQYF

clone size: .
D gene: .
V gene: TRBV5-1
J gene: TRBJ1-1
CDR3 DNA: TGCGCCAGCATAGGGGGCACTGAAGCTTTCTTT
CDR3 protein: CASIGGTEAFF

clone size: .
D gene: .
V gene: TRBV19
J gene: TRBJ1-2
CDR3 DNA: TGTGCCAGTAGACCCCCAGGAAAATTTAACTATGGCTACACCTTC
CDR3 protein: CASRPPGKFNYGYTF

clone size: once
D gene: TRBD1
V gene: TRBV14
J gene: TRBJ1-6
CDR3 DNA: TGTGCCAGCAGCCAAGTCCGAACCGGGACAGGGAAGTCACCCCTCCACTTT
CDR3 protein: CASSQVRTGTGKSPLHF

clone size: .
D gene: TRBD1
V gene: TRBV5-4
J gene: TRBJ2-2
CDR3 DNA: TGTGCCAGCAGCTCCCGGACAGGGGGGACCGGGGAGCTGTTTTTT
CDR3 protein: CASSSRTGGTGELFF

clone size: .
D gene: .
V gene: TRBV7-9
J gene: TRBJ1-1
CDR3 DNA: TGTGCCAGCAGCCCCGCTTATTTGGGCAACACTGAAGCTTTCTTT
CDR3 protein: CASSPAYLGNTEAFF

clone size: .
D gene: .
V gene: TRBV5-5
J gene: TRBJ1-3
CDR3 DNA: TGTGCCAGCAGCATTATCCCGGTATCTGGAAACACCATATATTTT
CDR3 protein: CASSIIPVSGNTIYF

clone size: .
D gene: .
V gene: TRBV19
J gene: TRBJ2-1
CDR3 DNA: TGTGCCAGTAGATCGGTCATGGCCTACAATGAGCAGTTCTTC
CDR3 protein: CASRSVMAYNEQFF

clone size: .
D gene: .
V gene: TRBV7-8
J gene: TRBJ1-5
CDR3 DNA: TGTGCCAGCAGCTTAGTGGCTCTGCCCCAGCATTTT
CDR3 protein: CASSLVALPQHF

clone size: .
D gene: .
V gene: TRBV6-7
J gene: TRBJ2-7
CDR3 DNA: TGTGCCAGCAGACACAGGGTTGAAGACGAGCAGTACTTC
CDR3 protein: CASRHRVEDEQYF

clone size: once
D gene: .
V gene: TRBV6-1
J gene: TRBJ2-1
CDR3 DNA: TGTGCCAGCAGTGTGGACGGAGGCTCCTACAATGAGCAGTTCTTC
CDR3 protein: CASSVDGGSYNEQFF

clone size: .
D gene: TRBD1
V gene: TRBV6-5
J gene: TRBJ1-1
CDR3 DNA: TGTGCCAGCAGGCGGACAGGAGTTGGCACTGAAGCTTTCTTT
CDR3 protein: CASRRTGVGTEAFF

clone size: .
D gene: .
V gene: TRBV27
J gene: TRBJ1-1
CDR3 DNA: TGTGCCAGCAGTTTATTTGCGGGGATAGGTAGCCCCTTGAACACTGAAGCTTTCTTT
CDR3 protein: CASSLFAGIGSPLNTEAFF

clone size: .
D gene: .
V gene: TRBV10-1
J gene: TRBJ1-1
CDR3 DNA: TGCGCCAGCAGTGACCGGCCAGGGGAGACTGAAGCTTTCTTT
CDR3 protein: CASSDRPGETEAFF

clone size: .
D gene: .
V gene: TRBV6-1
J gene: TRBJ1-4
CDR3 DNA: TGTGCCAGCAGGAACTTCCCTACCAATGAAAAACTGTTTTTT
CDR3 protein: CASRNFPTNEKLFF

clone size: once
D gene: .
V gene: TRBV27
J gene: TRBJ1-2
CDR3 DNA: TGTGCCAGCAGTTCCAGACGACAGCCCGCCGATGGCTACACCTTC
CDR3 protein: CASSSRRQPADGYTF

clone size: .
D gene: .
V gene: TRBV7-9
J gene: TRBJ2-5
CDR3 DNA: TGTGCCAGCAGCTTTTCTACTCTTCAAGAGACCCAGTACTTC
CDR3 protein: CASSFSTLQETQYF

clone size: .
D gene: TRBD1
V gene: TRBV6-5
J gene: TRBJ1-4
CDR3 DNA: TGTGCCAGCAGTTACCGGGACAGGTCAACTGAAAAACTGTTTTTT
CDR3 protein: CASSYRDRSTEKLFF

clone size: .
D gene: TRBD1
V gene: TRBV5-4
J gene: TRBJ2-7
CDR3 DNA: TGTGCCAGCAGGCCTGGACAGGGAACGGGCTACGAGCAGTACTTC
CDR3 protein: CASRPGQGTGYEQYF

clone size: .
D gene: TRBD1
V gene: TRBV13
J gene: TRBJ1-6
CDR3 DNA: TGTGCCAGCAGTTCGAGGACAGGGATCGGTTCACCCCTCCACTTT
CDR3 protein: CASSSRTGIGSPLHF

clone size: .
D gene: .
V gene: TRBV5-1
J gene: TRBJ2-1
CDR3 DNA: TGCGCCAGCAGCTTGTGGGCTCGCCGCGGGTCCTACAATGAGCAGTTCTTC
CDR3 protein: CASSLWARRGSYNEQFF

clone size: once
D gene: TRBD2
V gene: TRBV6-1
J gene: TRBJ2-7
CDR3 DNA: TGTGCCAGCGGGACTAGCCCGACCTACGAGCAGTACTTC
CDR3 protein: CASGTSPTYEQYF

clone size: few
D gene: TRBD1
V gene: TRBV6-1
J gene: TRBJ1-2
CDR3 DNA: TGTGCCAGCAGTGAAGCCCGACAGGGGAGCTATGGCTACACCTTC
CDR3 protein: CASSEARQGSYGYTF

clone size: .
D gene: TRBD2
V gene: TRBV4-1
J gene: TRBJ2-1
CDR3 DNA: TGCGCCAGCAGCCCCTCTGGCGGGGGTAGGTTCTATGAGCAGTTCTTC
CDR3 protein: CASSPSGGGRFYEQFF

clone size: .
D gene: .
V gene: TRBV19
J gene: TRBJ1-2
CDR3 DNA: TGTGCCAGCTTCCGGACTGAGAACTATGGCTACACCTTC
CDR3 protein: CASFRTENYGYTF

clone size: .
D gene: TRBD2
V gene: TRBV9
J gene: TRBJ2-1
CDR3 DNA: TGTGCCAGCAGCGTGCAGCGGGGGGTCGCCTACAATGAGCAGTTCTTC
CDR3 protein: CASSVQRGVAYNEQFF

clone size: once
D gene: TRBD1
V gene: TRBV27
J gene: TRBJ2-3
CDR3 DNA: TGTGCCAGCACCGGCGGACAGGGGCTCACAGATACGCAGTATTTT
CDR3 protein: CASTGGQGLTDTQYF

clone size: .
D gene: .
V gene: TRBV7-9
J gene: TRBJ2-5
CDR3 DNA: TGTGCCAGCAGCCCGCGTGGGACTGGGGGGGAGACCCAGTACTTC
CDR3 protein: CASSPRGTGGETQYF